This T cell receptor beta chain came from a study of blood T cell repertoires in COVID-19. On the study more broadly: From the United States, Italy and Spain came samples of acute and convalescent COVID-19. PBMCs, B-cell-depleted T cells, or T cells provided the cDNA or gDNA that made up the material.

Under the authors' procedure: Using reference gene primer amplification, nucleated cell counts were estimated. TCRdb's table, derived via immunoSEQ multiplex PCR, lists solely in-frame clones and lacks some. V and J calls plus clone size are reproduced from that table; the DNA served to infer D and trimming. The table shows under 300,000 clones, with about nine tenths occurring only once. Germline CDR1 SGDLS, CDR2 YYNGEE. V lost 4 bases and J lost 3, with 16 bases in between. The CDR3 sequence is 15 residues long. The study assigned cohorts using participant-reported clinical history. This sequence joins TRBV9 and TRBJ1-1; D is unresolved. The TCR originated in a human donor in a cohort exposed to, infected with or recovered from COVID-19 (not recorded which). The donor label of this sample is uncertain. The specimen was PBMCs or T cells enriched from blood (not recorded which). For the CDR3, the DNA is TGTGCCAGCAGCCCGTCCGGGAGGAGGGACACTGAAGCTTTCTTT. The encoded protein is CASSPSGRRDTEAFF. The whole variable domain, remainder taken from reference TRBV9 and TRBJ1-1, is DSGVTQTPKHLITATGQRVTLRCSPRSGDLSVYWYQQSLDQGLQFLIQYYNGEERAKGNILERFSAQQFPDLHSELNLSSLELGDSALYFCASSPSGRRDTEAFFGQGTRLTVV.